This T cell receptor beta chain stems from a study of blood T cell repertoires in COVID-19. Study in general: Italy, Spain and the United States were the sources of the convalescent and acute COVID-19 samples. Nucleic acid was either cDNA or gDNA, and it came from T cells, B-cell-depleted T cells, or PBMCs.

The CDR3 has 15 residues. V lost 1 base to trimming and J lost 8 bases, with 17 bases between them. Per germline, CDR1 LGHNA and CDR2 YSLEER. Original processing methods: It was from reference gene primer amplification that nucleated cell counts were estimated. Here immunoSEQ multiplex PCR was the method, and the copy in TCRdb shows in-frame clones only, minus some. D and trimming come from the DNA, and the V and J calls and clone size come from that table. The sample has some 350,000 clones; roughly 89% are singletons. The sample was peripheral blood. This clonotype originated in a woman younger than 30 who had recovered from COVID-19. The chain joins TRBV4-3 to TRBJ1-2; maybe TRBD1 (5 bases). The CDR3 is CASSQVAQAPTGYTF. The CDR3 DNA follows: TGCGCCAGCAGCCAAGTTGCACAGGCTCCCACGGGCTACACCTTC.